This passage covers 5 T cell receptor beta chains from one sample sequenced in a study of OX40 agonist ivuxolimab in advanced cancers. Libraries were made using the immunoSEQ multiplex PCR assay. Drawn from immuneACCESS, this table holds only the in-frame rearrangements with V and J called that TCRdb kept. Clones are partly lost; checked studies trace under half to an unresolved V gene and leave the rest unexplained. The sample table lists about 84,000 clones, roughly 94% of them with a count of one. Of the sample, 11% falls within the top ten clones. Here the sequenced sample was CD4+ or CD8+ T cells sorted from blood, taken in a trial of the OX40 agonist ivuxolimab. The receptors stem from an adult with an advanced solid tumor such as melanoma, head and neck, liver or kidney cancer.

The rearrangement uses TRBV13 and TRBJ2-1; D may be TRBD2 (5 bases). Germline loops: CDR1 PRHDT, CDR2 FYEKMQ (reference sequence). Trimming removed 2 bases from V and 9 bases from J, with 5 bases in between. The CDR3 extends over 11 amino acids. Written as DNA, the CDR3 is TGTGCCAGCAGCTTACTAGCTGAGCAGTTCTTC. Protein sequence: CASSLLAEQFF.

The chain uses TRBV6-5 and TRBJ1-4; D remains ambiguous. Trimming left V 6 bases short and J 3 bases short, with 5 bases between. This CDR3 contains 12 residues. The germline CDR1 and CDR2 sequences are MNHEY and SVGAGI. The CDR3 region is CASRKANEKLFF. In DNA, the CDR3 is TGTGCCAGCAGAAAAGCTAATGAAAAACTGTTTTTT.

The V and J genes are TRBV5-1 and TRBJ2-1, with 7 positions matching TRBD2. CDR1 and CDR2 from the germline V gene are SGHRS and YFSETQ. The CDR3 loop spans 16 amino acids. J gave up 0 bases and V 4 bases, and 7 bases lay outside the gene matches. This CDR3 is CASSPPGLGSYNEQFF. Here the CDR3 DNA reads TGCGCCAGCAGCCCTCCCGGACTAGGCTCCTACAATGAGCAGTTCTTC.

The V call is TRBV11-3, the J call TRBJ1-1, with TRBD1 matching 7 bases. Germline V CDR1 and CDR2: SGHNT, YENEEA. CDR3 size: 12 residues. With V trimmed by 5 bases and J by 7 bases, 4 bases remained unmatched. CDR3 region: CASSPGTVEAFF. The CDR3 nucleotides read TGTGCCAGCAGCCCTGGGACAGTTGAAGCTTTCTTT.

The J gene is TRBJ2-7, the V gene TRBV6-5, with 7 bases that match TRBD1. This CDR3 comprises 12 residues. With 8 bases clipped from V and 2 bases from J, the junction kept 3 bases outside the gene matches. Germline lookup yields CDR1 MNHEY and CDR2 SVGAGI. In DNA, the CDR3 is TGTGCCAGCCGGGACAGAACCTACGAGCAGTACTTC. It yields the protein CASRDRTYEQYF.